The 17 T cell receptor beta chains below come from one sample, sequenced in a study of blood T cells in healthy people across ages. With a J-beta primer mix and a sample-barcoded 5' primer, a second PCR ran about 7 to 11 cycles. TCRdb reprocessed the 5' RACE reads via MiXCR and lists one record per CDR3 protein. The repertoire consists of 1.5 million to 2 million distinct CDR3 sequences, with roughly 50% occurring once and the leading ten covering over 2%. The specimen was blood. The origin of the receptors is a woman aged 40-49 years in good health.

In its sample, this clonotype was seen a few times. The chain has TRBV7-2 and TRBJ2-5; D remains ambiguous. V lost 1 base and J lost 5, with 23 bases in between. The CDR3 spans 18 residues. Germline assignment: CDR1 SGHTA and CDR2 FQGNSA. The CDR3 coding sequence is TGTGCCAGCAGCTTAGTGGGCCCGGCGCCATCCGGTCGGGAGACCCAGTACTTC. Translation: CASSLVGPAPSGRETQYF.

The chain couples TRBV6-5 to TRBJ2-5; either TRBD1 or TRBD2 may fit D (6 bases each). The CDR3 is 16 amino acids. Germline assignment: CDR1 MNHEY and CDR2 SVGAGI. Trimming pared 2 bases from V and 5 bases from J, leaving 18 bases between. The CDR3 reads CASSYITGGGRETQYF. CDR3 sequence (DNA): TGTGCCAGCAGTTACATAACCGGGGGCGGTAGGGAGACCCAGTACTTC.

The CDR3 nucleotides are TGTGCCAGCAGCCAAGCCGCATACAGGGAAACGGAATATGGCTACACCTTC. Its protein product is CASSQAAYRETEYGYTF. The chain is built from TRBV4-2 and TRBJ1-2, with D possibly TRBD1 on 6 matching bases. This CDR3 comprises 17 residues. The V end lost 1 base, the J end lost 5 bases, and 20 bases lay between the germline ends. Germline CDR1 reads LGHNA; CDR2 reads YNFKEQ.

The genes are TRBV2 and TRBJ2-7; 8 bases are shared with TRBD1. With 6 bases clipped from V and 5 bases from J, the junction kept 18 bases outside the gene matches. The germline gives CDR1 SNHLY, CDR2 FYNNEI. The CDR3 extends over 17 amino acids. This CDR3 is CASRERTGKGSHHEQYF. The CDR3 region has the DNA TGTGCCAGCAGGGAAAGGACAGGGAAAGGGAGTCATCACGAGCAGTACTTC. The variable domain in full, with the rest retrieved from reference TRBV2 and TRBJ2-7, is EPEVTQTPSHQVTQMGQEVILRCVPISNHLYFYWYRQILGQKVEFLVSFYNNEISEKSEIFDDQFSVERPDGSNFTLKIRSTKLEDSAMYFCASRERTGKGSHHEQYFGPGTRLTVT.

CDR3 DNA sequence: TGCAGCGTTGCCTTTGCCGTAGGTCAGCCCCAGCATTTT. Amino acid sequence: CSVAFAVGQPQHF. The chain employs TRBV29-1 and TRBJ1-5; no clear D gene. The CDR3 is 13 residues long. Trimming removed 4 bases from V and 6 bases from J, with 13 bases in between. The V gene's germline CDR1 is SQVTM and CDR2 ANQGSEA.

The chain carries TRBV10-3 and TRBJ1-6, with TRBD1 matching 10 bases. CDR1 and CDR2 from the germline V gene are ENHRY and SYGVKD. V gave up 7 bases and J gave up 7 bases; unmatched junction bases: 7. The CDR3 has 15 amino acids. The CDR3 sequence is CAIINGTGENSPLHF. In nucleotides, the CDR3 is TGTGCCATCATAAATGGGACAGGGGAGAATTCACCCCTCCACTTT.

The sample holds a few counts of this clonotype. The chain combines TRBV7-9 with TRBJ2-1, with TRBD1 as a possible D gene (5 bases). The CDR3 covers 16 residues. V lost 5 bases and J lost 7, with 21 bases in between. Germline CDR1 SEHNR, CDR2 FQNEAQ (reference sequence). As DNA, the CDR3 is TGTGCCAGCAGCCCCGTAGGCAGGGCGGAGAGGAATGAGCAGTTCTTC. It yields the protein CASSPVGRAERNEQFF.

This clonotype was found once. V is TRBV7-2 and J is TRBJ1-1; possibly TRBD1 for D (6 bases). The CDR3 covers 16 residues. CDR1 and CDR2 (germline): SGHTA, FQGNSA. V lost 5 bases, J lost 4 bases, and 20 bases lay in between. CDR3 protein: CASSPFVWGGGTEAFF. CDR3 DNA: TGTGCCAGCAGCCCGTTCGTTTGGGGAGGGGGCACTGAAGCTTTCTTT.

The rearrangement links TRBV4-2 to TRBJ2-1, with a tentative D call TRBD2 (6 bases). CDR1 is LGHNA and CDR2 is YNFKEQ in the germline V gene. The CDR3 spans 12 residues. V dropped 2 bases and J dropped 8 bases, with 7 bases sitting between them. CDR3 in DNA: TGTGCCAGCAGCCAATCGGGGGATGAGCAGTTCTTC. It is translated as CASSQSGDEQFF.

The CDR3 region is CASSRSLAGGEETQYF. The CDR3 region has the DNA TGCGCCAGCAGCCGTTCGCTAGCGGGGGGCGAAGAGACCCAGTACTTC. The rearrangement joins TRBV4-3 to TRBJ2-5, with 11 positions matching TRBD2. Germline V CDR1 and CDR2: LGHNA, YSLEER. This CDR3 has 16 residues. V trimming: 4 bases; J trimming: 3 bases; junction bases outside the gene matches: 7.

This clonotype has only a few counts. The genes are TRBV12-3 or TRBV12-4 and TRBJ2-3; 8 nucleotides align to TRBD1. The CDR3 sequence is 15 residues long. Trimming took 5 bases from V and 4 from J; bases not matched to a gene: 8. This CDR3 reads CASSTDRAVADTQYF. CDR3 nucleotide sequence: TGTGCCAGCAGTACGGACAGGGCTGTTGCAGATACGCAGTATTTT.

The CDR3 DNA reads as TGTGCCAGCAGTTACTCGACGGGGGAGAGGCCATATGAGCAGTTCTTC. Protein sequence: CASSYSTGERPYEQFF. The gene calls are TRBV6-5 and TRBJ2-1; tentative D call: TRBD2 (6 bases). The CDR3 contains 16 residues. V lost 0 bases and J 8 bases, leaving 17 bases between the germline ends. Germline CDR1 reads MNHEY; CDR2 reads SVGAGI.

This clonotype was seen more than once but under ten times. V is TRBV28 and J is TRBJ1-2; 7 bases map to TRBD1. The germline CDR1 and CDR2 sequences are MDHEN and SYDVKM. CDR3 length: 15 residues. The trim removed 10 bases at V and 4 bases at J, leaving 15 bases unmatched. Here the CDR3 DNA reads TGTGCCATCCTTACGACAGGGTATCCTTTCTATGGCTACACCTTC. Translating gives CAILTTGYPFYGYTF.

V and J are TRBV5-1 and TRBJ2-1; 12 bases are a match to TRBD1. Germline CDR1 is SGHRS and CDR2 is YFSETQ. V lost 7 bases, J lost 7 bases, and 9 bases stayed unmatched. The CDR3 spans 15 residues. The CDR3: CASESGTGGLNEQFF. DNA of the CDR3: TGCGCCAGCGAGTCCGGGACAGGGGGCCTGAATGAGCAGTTCTTC.

The gene calls are TRBV15 and TRBJ2-4; the D gene is possibly TRBD2 (6 bases). The better agreement between TRBJ2-5 and the DNA end casts doubt on the J call. The CDR3 sequence is 15 residues long. CDR1 LNHNV and CDR2 YYDKDF come from the germline V gene (reference sequence). CDR3 in DNA: TGTGCCACCAGCAGAGCGGGGACTTTACAAGAGACCCAGTACTTC. Translation: CATSRAGTLQETQYF.

This chain connects TRBV20-1 to TRBJ2-1; D is unclear. V lost 6 bases and J 9 bases, leaving 12 bases between the germline ends. The CDR3 totals 11 residues. Germline CDR1 and CDR2: DFQATT and SNEGSKA (reference sequence). DNA for the CDR3: TGCAGTGCAAGTACAACTCCTGAGCAGTTCTTC. This sequence encodes CSASTTPEQFF.

The CDR3 nucleotides read TGCAGTGCTAGAAACTCCCTAGTGGGGACTGAGACCCAGTACTTC. Its protein is CSARNSLVGTETQYF. V and J are TRBV20-1 and TRBJ2-5; D may be TRBD2 (6 bases). This CDR3 comprises 15 residues. The germline V and J ends were trimmed by 2 bases and 5 bases, with 18 bases remaining between them. The V gene's germline CDR1 is DFQATT and CDR2 SNEGSKA (reference sequence).